Presented here are 19 T cell receptor beta chains from one specimen sequenced in a study of human T cells and chemical hapten exposure. Sample time point: patch test 1, 2 weeks after DPC sensitization. Treatment noted: therapeutic diphenylcyclopropenone sensitization with weekly scalp DPC. Via MiXCR, TCRdb re-called the RACE reads, giving one row per CDR3 protein. Of roughly 200,000 distinct CDR3 sequences in the sample, around 20% are singletons; the top ten hold about 6.7%. The sample was whole blood, taken in connection with sensitization to the hapten diphenylcyclopropenone (DPC). The receptor set was obtained from a woman between 50 and 59 years old with alopecia areata. Some clones in this sample may be carry-over from other donors' samples.

This clonotype was picked up many times. The chain has TRBV2 and TRBJ2-7; 14 bases agree with TRBD2. Per the germline V gene, CDR1 is SNHLY and CDR2 is FYNNEI. The CDR3 spans 16 residues. Germline trimming cut 2 bases from V and 5 bases from J; bases unmatched to any gene: 5. The CDR3: CASSENPGLAGDEQYF. The CDR3 DNA reads TGTGCCAGCAGTGAAAACCCGGGACTAGCGGGAGACGAGCAGTACTTC.

This clonotype was seen a handful of times. V is TRBV10-3 and J is TRBJ1-4; TRBD1 matches 7 bases. Per germline, CDR1 ENHRY and CDR2 SYGVKD. The CDR3 spans 12 residues. Trimming removed 6 bases from V and 5 bases from J; junction bases left unmatched: 0. The CDR3 reads CAIRGQNEKLFF. The CDR3 nucleotides read TGTGCCATCAGGGGACAGAATGAAAAACTGTTTTTT.

Only a few counts were recorded for this clonotype. The CDR3: CASGQRVLFF. CDR3 nucleotides: TGTGCCAGCGGCCAACGGGTCCTGTTTTTT. This rearrangement joins TRBV6-6 to TRBJ2-2; D gene ambiguous. Germline V gives CDR1 MNHNY, CDR2 SVGAGI (reference sequence). This CDR3 has 10 amino acids. Between the trimmed V and J ends, which lost 8 bases and 14 bases, there was a span of 12 bases.

The rearrangement links TRBV30 to TRBJ2-7; no clear D. V was shortened by 0 bases and J by 7 bases, with 13 bases between the two germline ends. CDR3 length equals 13 residues. Germline loops: CDR1 GTSNPN, CDR2 SVGIG (reference sequence). The CDR3 protein is CAWSVRKGGEQYF. CDR3 nucleotides: TGTGCCTGGAGTGTACGTAAGGGTGGGGAGCAGTACTTC. Full variable domain (missing parts from reference TRBV30 and TRBJ2-7): SQTIHQWPATLVQPVGSPLSLECTVEGTSNPNLYWYRQAAGRGLQLLFYSVGIGQISSEVPQNLSASRPQDRQFILSSKKLLLSDSGFYLCAWSVRKGGEQYFGPGTRLTVT.

This clonotype was counted between two and nine times. V gene TRBV5-6 combines with J gene TRBJ1-3; 7 nucleotides line up with TRBD1. This CDR3 spans 16 amino acids. Per the germline V gene, CDR1 is SGHDT and CDR2 is YYEEEE. Trimming at V came to 3 bases and at J to 0 bases, leaving 6 bases not matched to a gene. CDR3 protein: CASSSDRTFSGNTIYF. CDR3 bases: TGTGCCAGCAGCTCGGACAGGACCTTCTCTGGAAACACCATATATTTT.

The chain links TRBV10-3 to TRBJ2-2; D may be TRBD1 or TRBD2 (5 bases each). Trimming shortened V by 10 bases and J by 3 bases, and 15 bases separated the two germline ends. This CDR3 comprises 14 residues. CDR1 is ENHRY, CDR2 SYGVKD, per germline. The CDR3 nucleotides are TGTGCCACCACCTACTTGGGGGACACCGGGGAGCTGTTTTTT. Its protein product is CATTYLGDTGELFF.

This clonotype was picked up a small number of times. The limits of the CDR3 on the DNA are not certain, so only TCRdb's listed CDR3 is given. The rearrangement uses TRBV20-1 and TRBJ2-2; the D call TRBD1 from the table was never checked on the DNA. Germline V CDR1 and CDR2: DFQATT, SNEGSKA (reference sequence). The length of the CDR3 is 15 amino acids, counting both ends. The CDR3 is CSAKDRGRAPGSCFF.

This clonotype turned up a few times. The CDR3 sequence is CASSPKPQGASNQPQHF. The CDR3 DNA is TGTGCCAGCAGCCCTAAACCACAGGGGGCGAGCAATCAGCCCCAGCATTTT. J is TRBJ1-5 and V is TRBV4-2, with 9 bases identical to TRBD1. The trim removed 4 bases at V and 1 base at J, leaving 8 bases unmatched. The CDR3 is 17 residues long. Germline loops: CDR1 LGHNA, CDR2 YNFKEQ.

The V and J genes are TRBV7-8 and TRBJ2-7; a possible D gene is TRBD2 (5 bases). Germline assignment: CDR1 SGHVS and CDR2 FQNEAQ. V shed 2 bases and J shed 5 bases, with 7 bases lying between them. The CDR3 length is 12 residues. The CDR3 nucleotides read TGTGCCAGCAGCTTAAGGGAGAACGAGCAGTACTTC. Protein sequence: CASSLRENEQYF.

This chain connects TRBV29-1 to TRBJ2-7; a weak D match, TRBD1 (6 bases). The CDR3 has 13 amino acids. Deletions cut 5 bases from V and 6 bases from J, with 17 bases between. Germline CDR1 SQVTM, CDR2 ANQGSEA. CDR3 residues: CSVTRDTGTEQYF. DNA for the CDR3: TGCAGCGTTACGAGGGACACCGGGACCGAGCAGTACTTC.

Many counts were recorded for this clonotype. V and J are TRBV20-1 and TRBJ1-1; D gene ambiguous. This CDR3 is 13 amino acids long. V lost 3 bases to trimming and J lost 0 bases, with 8 bases between them. Germline CDR1 reads DFQATT; CDR2 reads SNEGSKA (reference sequence). CDR3 DNA sequence: TGCAGTGCTAGTTCGAATATGAACACTGAAGCTTTCTTT. Translated: CSASSNMNTEAFF.

This clonotype was counted between two and nine times. The gene calls are TRBV20-1 and TRBJ2-7; the D is unclear. V lost 4 bases and J lost 4, with 11 bases in between. Germline values: CDR1 DFQATT, CDR2 SNEGSKA (reference sequence). There are 12 residues in the CDR3. CDR3 coding DNA: TGCAGTGCTACCCAGTCACAATACGAGCAGTACTTC. It yields the protein CSATQSQYEQYF.

The sample holds many counts of this clonotype. The chain carries TRBV4-2 and TRBJ2-3; TRBD2 matches at 7 bases. The germline gives CDR1 LGHNA, CDR2 YNFKEQ. The trim removed 3 bases at V and 2 bases at J, leaving 11 bases unmatched. The CDR3 has 17 residues. The CDR3 protein is CASSQGVKRGNTDTQYF. The DNA for the CDR3 is TGTGCCAGCAGCCAGGGGGTCAAGCGGGGCAACACAGATACGCAGTATTTT.

There are a few counts of this clonotype. This chain connects TRBV5-1 to TRBJ1-1; the D gene is possibly TRBD1 (5 bases). With 1 base removed from V and 6 bases from J, the gap between germline ends came to 16 bases. The CDR3 spans 15 residues. From germline, CDR1 is SGHRS and CDR2 YFSETQ. The CDR3 DNA is TGCGCCAGCAGCTTGAAAGGGGCGGGAGGATCTGAAGCTTTCTTT. This codes for CASSLKGAGGSEAFF.

This clonotype was detected a few times. For the CDR3, the DNA is TGTGCCAGCAGCTTACTTACAGGGAGAACTAACTATGGCTACACCTTC. As protein: CASSLLTGRTNYGYTF. The chain links TRBV7-2 to TRBJ1-2; D is possibly TRBD1 (6 bases). The V gene lost 2 bases and the J gene lost 0 bases, with 13 bases spanning the gap. The CDR3 is 16 amino acids. Germline assignment: CDR1 SGHTA and CDR2 FQGNSA. The whole variable domain, remainder taken from reference TRBV7-2 and TRBJ1-2, is GAGVSQSPSNKVTEKGKDVELRCDPISGHTALYWYRQSLGQGLEFLIYFQGNSAPDKSGLPSDRFSAERTGGSVSTLTIQRTQQEDSAVYLCASSLLTGRTNYGYTFGSGTRLTVV.

This clonotype was seen at least ten times. The genes are TRBV6-4 and TRBJ2-1; no clear D. The germline V gene encodes CDR1 MRHNA and CDR2 SNTAGT. This CDR3 comprises 15 residues. Trimming removed 0 bases from V and 0 bases from J, with 6 bases in between. The CDR3 reads CASSDSMDSYNEQFF. CDR3 coding DNA: TGTGCCAGCAGTGACTCGATGGACTCCTACAATGAGCAGTTCTTC.

This chain links TRBV20-1 with TRBJ2-2, with D possibly being TRBD2 (5 bases). Germline CDR1 DFQATT, CDR2 SNEGSKA (reference sequence). V was shortened by 5 bases and J by 4 bases, with 14 bases between the two germline ends. The CDR3 spans 14 residues. CDR3 sequence reads: CSAVRVAGTGELFF. The CDR3 DNA sequence: TGCAGTGCTGTCCGGGTGGCGGGCACCGGGGAGCTGTTTTTT.

The CDR3 DNA follows: TGCGCCAGCAGTGAGACTATCGGCGGACTCTACTCGGGCGAGCAGTACTTC. Amino acid sequence: CASSETIGGLYSGEQYF. The chain combines TRBV10-1 with TRBJ2-7; TRBD2 is a possible D gene (5 bases). Germline CDR1 is WNHNN and CDR2 is SYGVQD (reference sequence). This CDR3 spans 17 amino acids. The V gene lost 2 bases and the J gene lost 6 bases, with 23 bases spanning the gap.

The chain uses TRBV6-6 and TRBJ2-5; D not resolved. The germline CDR1 and CDR2 sequences are MNHNY and SVGAGI (reference sequence). V lost 0 bases to trimming and J lost 4 bases, with 12 bases between them. The CDR3 runs 15 residues. DNA of the CDR3: TGTGCCAGCAGTTACTCGACCTCCCCCGCAGAGACCCAGTACTTC. Translating gives CASSYSTSPAETQYF.